The 32 T cell receptor beta chains given below trace back to one sample, sequenced in a study of CD8 T cells in ankylosing spondylitis. TCRdb redid the calling of the 5' RACE reads with MiXCR, one entry per CDR3 protein. Among 200,000 to 300,000 distinct CDR3 sequences listed, 8% to 11% were seen once. Material: blood, either unsorted or a sorted T cell fraction (not recorded which). Receptors originate from a male donor with ankylosing spondylitis or in good health (not recorded which).

In this sample, this clonotype turned up many times. This chain uses TRBV4-1 with TRBJ2-7, with D possibly being TRBD1 (5 bases). V was shortened by 1 base and J by 3 bases, with 13 bases between the two germline ends. The CDR3 runs to 15 residues. Germline V lookup: CDR1 MGHRA, CDR2 YSYEKL. The CDR3 here is CASSQADSRSYEQYF. CDR3 DNA sequence: TGCGCCAGCAGCCAAGCTGACAGCCGCAGCTACGAGCAGTACTTC.

The sample holds a few counts of this clonotype. The rearrangement links TRBV29-1 to TRBJ2-7, with 7 nucleotides matching TRBD1. The germline V gene encodes CDR1 SQVTM and CDR2 ANQGSEA. The CDR3 length is 14 residues. J lost 2 bases, V lost 5 bases, and 9 bases had no gene match. In DNA form, the CDR3 reads TGCAGCGTTTCTGGACAGGCCGATCCCTACGAGCAGTACTTC. Its protein is CSVSGQADPYEQYF.

The chain joins TRBV4-2 to TRBJ2-7; 9 nucleotides line up with TRBD1. The V gene end was trimmed by 1 base and the J gene end by 6 bases; junction bases not matched to a gene: 7. Germline CDR1 LGHNA, CDR2 YNFKEQ. The CDR3 runs 15 residues. The CDR3 sequence: CASSQAGQGSGEQYF. As DNA, the CDR3 is TGTGCCAGCAGCCAAGCGGGACAGGGATCGGGCGAGCAGTACTTC.

This clonotype has ten or more counts. The chain recombines TRBV20-1 with TRBJ2-1; 9 bases align to TRBD2. The length of the CDR3 is 17 residues. Looked up from germline, CDR1 is DFQATT and CDR2 is SNEGSKA (reference sequence). Losses at the gene ends were 1 base for V and 1 base for J; bases not matched to a gene: 8. The CDR3 region has the DNA TGCAGTGCTAGAGCCAGCGGGAGGACAAATTCCTACAATGAGCAGTTCTTC. Protein sequence: CSARASGRTNSYNEQFF.

In this sample, this clonotype turned up many times. The chain combines TRBV7-6 with TRBJ2-2; 7 nucleotides match TRBD1. Germline CDR1 SGHVS, CDR2 FNYEAQ. V gave up 1 base and J gave up 4 bases; unmatched junction bases: 6. The CDR3 has 16 amino acids. The CDR3 nucleotides read TGTGCCAGCAGCTTAGAGGGGGCTTTGGGCACCGGGGAGCTGTTTTTT. Protein sequence: CASSLEGALGTGELFF. The variable domain in full, completed from reference TRBV7-6 and TRBJ2-2, reads GAGVSQSPRYKVTKRGQDVALRCDPISGHVSLYWYRQALGQGPEFLTYFNYEAQQDKSGLPNDRFSAERPEGSISTLTIQRTEQRDSAMYRCASSLEGALGTGELFFGEGSRLTVL.

This clonotype was observed many times. This chain links TRBV10-3 with TRBJ1-4, with a tentative D call TRBD1 (5 bases). The V gene's germline CDR1 is ENHRY and CDR2 SYGVKD. The CDR3 runs 16 residues. The V end was cut by 3 bases, the J end by 5 bases, with 16 bases between. The CDR3 sequence: CAISDSTGTANEKLFF. In DNA form, the CDR3 reads TGTGCCATCAGTGACTCCACCGGGACGGCGAATGAAAAACTGTTTTTT.

This chain links TRBV27 with TRBJ2-1; the match to TRBD2 covers 9 bases. CDR3 length: 16 residues. Germline values: CDR1 MNHEY, CDR2 SMNVEV (reference sequence). Germline trimming cut 5 bases from V and 2 bases from J; bases unmatched to any gene: 7. The CDR3 protein is CASSVSIAGAYNEQFF. DNA of the CDR3: TGTGCCAGCAGTGTCAGTATAGCGGGAGCCTACAATGAGCAGTTCTTC.

The V gene is TRBV20-1, the J gene TRBJ1-5, with TRBD1 matching over 9 bases. This CDR3 region has 16 residues. The germline CDR1 and CDR2 sequences are DFQATT and SNEGSKA (reference sequence). V lost 4 bases, J lost 3 bases, and 10 bases stayed unmatched. The CDR3 reads CSATGTGNWDNQPQHF. CDR3 DNA sequence: TGCAGTGCTACTGGGACAGGGAATTGGGACAATCAGCCCCAGCATTTT.

In its sample, this clonotype was seen many times. This chain connects TRBV7-9 to TRBJ2-2, with D perhaps TRBD1 (6 bases). This CDR3 is 15 amino acids long. V gave up 5 bases and J gave up 1 base, with 11 bases separating them. Per germline, CDR1 SEHNR and CDR2 FQNEAQ (reference sequence). The CDR3 region has the DNA TGTGCCAGCAGCATAACGACAGGGAACACCGGGGAGCTGTTTTTT. It is translated as CASSITTGNTGELFF.

A note on this clonotype: One end of the junction varies from germline; a read error may be responsible. The J gene is TRBJ1-1, the V gene TRBV6-2 or TRBV6-3, with D possibly matching TRBD1 (5 bases). Germline V gives CDR1 MNHEY, CDR2 SVGEGT. This CDR3 has 15 residues. CDR3 bases: TGTACCAGCAGAGGCCGACGGGGGGAGGACACTGAAGCTTTCTTT. It is translated as CTSRGRRGEDTEAFF.

There are a few counts of this clonotype. The J gene is TRBJ2-1, the V gene TRBV7-2, with D possibly matching TRBD2 (6 bases). CDR1 and CDR2 from the germline V gene are SGHTA and FQGNSA. CDR3 length: 15 amino acids. The V end lost 5 bases, the J end lost 4 bases, and 15 bases lay between the germline ends. As DNA, the CDR3 is TGTGCCAGCAGCCCCCGGGACTTCCAGTACAATGAGCAGTTCTTC. Translating it yields CASSPRDFQYNEQFF.

In this sample, this clonotype turned up many times. The rearrangement links TRBV7-9 to TRBJ1-2, with D hard to call. CDR3 size: 13 residues. Per germline, CDR1 SEHNR and CDR2 FQNEAQ (reference sequence). V was shortened by 1 base and J by 1 base, with 4 bases between the two germline ends. CDR3 coding DNA: TGTGCCAGCAGCTTAGACATTAACTATGGCTACACCTTC. Translation gives CASSLDINYGYTF.

In this sample, this clonotype turned up many times. The chain links TRBV3-1 to TRBJ2-4; the D is unclear. V lost 0 bases to trimming and J lost 5 bases, with 8 bases between them. This CDR3 has 14 amino acids. Germline CDR1 LGHDT, CDR2 YNNKEL (reference sequence). In nucleotides, the CDR3 is TGTGCCAGCAGCCAAGAGCCAGTCCAAAACATTCAGTACTTC. Translated, it gives CASSQEPVQNIQYF.

In this sample, this clonotype turned up many times. DNA of the CDR3: TGCAGTGCTAGCCTAGGGGGAGGGTCCTACAATGAGCAGTTCTTC. Its translation is CSASLGGGSYNEQFF. This sequence joins TRBV20-1 and TRBJ2-1, with D possibly being TRBD2 (7 bases). Germline CDR1 reads DFQATT; CDR2 reads SNEGSKA (reference sequence). Trimming cost V 3 bases and J 1 base, with 13 bases left between them. The length of the CDR3 is 15 residues.

Many counts were recorded for this clonotype. The J gene is TRBJ1-2, the V gene TRBV12-3 or TRBV12-4; D ambiguous. V was shortened by 7 bases and J by 1 base, with 16 bases between the two germline ends. The CDR3 runs 15 residues. CDR3 coding DNA: TGTGCCAGCACCAACGAGTGGGCGCGTAACTATGGCTACACCTTC. Translation gives CASTNEWARNYGYTF.

Worth noting for this clonotype: A much larger clone is a single base away; this may be a read error. V gene TRBV7-2 combines with J gene TRBJ1-1, with a possible D match to TRBD1 (6 bases). Trimming took off 8 bases at V and 7 bases at J, with 20 bases between the two ends. CDR1 is SGHTA and CDR2 is FQGNSA in the germline V gene. The CDR3 is 14 residues long. As DNA, the CDR3 is TGTGCCAGCCGGGGGAACGGACAGACTTTTGAAGCTTTCTTT. It specifies CASRGNGQTFEAFF. Looking up the rest from reference TRBV7-2 and TRBJ1-1 gives the full variable domain: GAGVSQSPSNKVTEKGKDVELRCDPISGHTALYWYRQSLGQGLEFLIYFQGNSAPDKSGLPSDRFSAERTGGSVSTLTIQRTQQEDSAVYLCASRGNGQTFEAFFGQGTRLTVV.

The chain has TRBV11-2 and TRBJ1-1; TRBD1 is a possible D gene (5 bases). Trimming removed 6 bases at V and 1 base at J, with 12 bases between. The CDR3 has 14 amino acids. CDR1 and CDR2 from the germline V gene are SGHAT and FQNNGV. The CDR3: CASRPYDRNTEAFF. The CDR3, as DNA: TGTGCCAGCAGACCCTATGACAGGAACACTGAAGCTTTCTTT.

Worth noting for this clonotype: Given a much more abundant clone one base away, this may be a read error. The rearrangement uses TRBV6-1 and TRBJ2-7; TRBD1 matches 11 bases. The germline gives CDR1 MNHNS, CDR2 SASEGT. The CDR3 runs 15 residues. Here the CDR3 DNA reads TGTGCCAGCAGCTCCGGGACAGGGGGTTCCTACGAGCAGCACTTC. Encoded protein: CASSSGTGGSYEQHF.

The chain has TRBV10-3 and TRBJ1-1; D is perhaps TRBD1 (6 bases). The CDR3 consists of 13 residues. The V gene lost 4 bases and the J gene lost 4 bases, with 10 bases spanning the gap. CDR1 ENHRY and CDR2 SYGVKD come from the germline V gene. CDR3 sequence: CAISAAGATEAFF. The DNA of the CDR3 is TGTGCCATCAGTGCAGCGGGGGCCACTGAAGCTTTCTTT.

V usage is TRBV10-2 and J usage is TRBJ1-4; D call uncertain. The CDR3 is 14 amino acids. Trimming cost V 8 bases and J 5 bases, with 15 bases left between them. Germline-derived CDR1 and CDR2 are WSHSY and SAAADI. CDR3 sequence (DNA): TGCGCCAGCTCGACGGCGGGATTAAATGAAAAACTGTTTTTT. It encodes CASSTAGLNEKLFF.

This clonotype was seen ten or more times. The chain uses TRBV7-2 and TRBJ2-3; D is possibly TRBD2 (5 bases). Per germline, CDR1 SGHTA and CDR2 FQGNSA. V lost 8 bases to trimming and J lost 10 bases, with 10 bases between them. The CDR3 length is 10 residues. The DNA of the CDR3 is TGTGCCAGCGGTCCCGGGGCGCAGTATTTT. Its translation: CASGPGAQYF.

This clonotype was seen many times. CDR3 bases: TGCGCCAGCAGCCAAGTCGGTACAGGGGCGGCAGATACGCAGTATTTT. Translating gives CASSQVGTGAADTQYF. The V and J genes are TRBV4-1 and TRBJ2-3; 7 bases align to TRBD1. V trimming: 1 base; J trimming: 4 bases; junction bases outside the gene matches: 8. The CDR3 is 16 residues long. Germline CDR1 reads MGHRA; CDR2 reads YSYEKL.

This clonotype was seen ten or more times. The chain links TRBV3-1 to TRBJ2-1; 11 positions agree with TRBD2. Germline V gives CDR1 LGHDT, CDR2 YNNKEL (reference sequence). Trimming removed 5 bases from V and 7 bases from J; junction bases left unmatched: 7. The CDR3 extends over 15 amino acids. CDR3 in DNA: TGTGCCAGCAGCTTCCGACGGACTAGCGGGAATGAGCAGTTCTTC. Protein: CASSFRRTSGNEQFF.

This clonotype was seen repeatedly, ten times or more. The J gene is TRBJ2-1, the V gene TRBV5-1; 7 bases map to TRBD1. V gave up 4 bases and J gave up 6 bases; unmatched junction bases: 13. CDR1 SGHRS and CDR2 YFSETQ come from the germline V gene. The CDR3 extends over 16 amino acids. As DNA, the CDR3 is TGCGCCAGCAGCGGGCCAGGGGGACAGCTTTTCAATGAGCAGTTCTTC. It yields the protein CASSGPGGQLFNEQFF.

This clonotype has a count of ten or more. The chain is built from TRBV25-1 and TRBJ1-3; D is ambiguous. V lost 1 base, J lost 4 bases, and 11 bases lay in between. This CDR3 is built from 15 residues. Germline loops: CDR1 MGHDK, CDR2 SYGVNS. CDR3 bases: TGTGCCAGCAGTGAATGGCGGGAAGGAGGAAACACCATATATTTT. Amino acid sequence: CASSEWREGGNTIYF.

In the case of this clonotype: This may come from a read error, since a much larger clone is one base off. The chain recombines TRBV12-3 or TRBV12-4 with TRBJ2-2, with D possibly matching TRBD2 (6 bases). CDR3 length equals 19 residues. The CDR3 nucleotides are TGTGCCATCAGTTTATTAGGGGTATTAGCGGAGCCGAACACCGGGGAGCTGTTTTTT. Amino acids: CAISLLGVLAEPNTGELFF.

This CDR3 reads CASSMGVGQPQHF. CDR3 sequence (DNA): TGTGCCAGTAGTATGGGAGTAGGGCAGCCCCAGCATTTT. J is TRBJ1-5 and V is TRBV19; D is ambiguous. Per the germline V gene, CDR1 is LNHDA and CDR2 is SQIVND (reference sequence). The CDR3 spans 13 residues. With 3 bases removed from V and 7 bases from J, the gap between germline ends came to 10 bases.

In this sample, this clonotype turned up many times. V usage is TRBV6-1 and J usage is TRBJ2-3; 13 bases are shared with TRBD2. The V segment lost 3 bases and the J segment 2 bases; nucleotides outside the gene matches: 2. The CDR3 totals 16 residues. CDR1 is MNHNS, CDR2 SASEGT, per germline. The CDR3 reads CASSETSGGTTDTQYF. CDR3 coding DNA: TGTGCCAGCAGTGAGACTAGCGGGGGGACCACAGATACGCAGTATTTT.

The gene calls are TRBV12-3 or TRBV12-4 and TRBJ2-6; D is unclear. Trimming took 6 bases from V and 1 from J, leaving 7 bases between them. CDR3 length: 14 residues. The chain's CDR3 is CASRDTSGANVLTF. CDR3 DNA: TGTGCCAGCAGAGACACGTCTGGGGCCAACGTCCTGACTTTC.

In its sample, this clonotype was seen a few times. The chain carries TRBV28 and TRBJ2-5; D not certain. The CDR3 runs 17 residues. Deletions cut 5 bases from V and 2 bases from J, with 21 bases between. Germline CDR1 MDHEN, CDR2 SYDVKM. The CDR3 nucleotides read TGTGCCAGCAGTCCGCCGGGCCTCCTACGCGGTCAAGAGACCCAGTACTTC. As protein: CASSPPGLLRGQETQYF.

V and J are TRBV5-1 and TRBJ1-4; 9 bases are a match to TRBD1. Germline CDR1 and CDR2: SGHRS and YFSETQ. Unmatched junction bases numbered 11, after V lost 2 bases and J lost 0 bases. The CDR3 totals 19 residues. This CDR3 reads CASSFLPPGQGSTNEKLFF. CDR3 nucleotides: TGCGCCAGCAGCTTTTTGCCCCCGGGACAGGGCTCAACTAATGAAAAACTGTTTTTT.

This clonotype was seen only a few times. J is TRBJ2-1 and V is TRBV7-9, with D possibly being TRBD2 (6 bases). Trimming cost V 5 bases and J 2 bases, with 13 bases left between them. The CDR3 loop spans 15 amino acids. Germline V gene lookup returns CDR1 SEHNR and CDR2 FQNEAQ (reference sequence). The CDR3 sequence is CASSRVLAPYNEQFF. The CDR3 coding sequence is TGTGCCAGCAGCCGAGTTCTAGCGCCCTACAATGAGCAGTTCTTC. Looking up the rest from reference TRBV7-9 and TRBJ2-1 gives the full variable domain: DTGVSQNPRHKITKRGQNVTFRCDPISEHNRLYWYRQTLGQGPEFLTYFQNEAQLEKSRLLSDRFSAERPKGSFSTLEIQRTEQGDSAMYLCASSRVLAPYNEQFFGPGTRLTVL.